This T cell receptor beta chain was obtained from a study of PD-1 blockade in classical Hodgkin lymphoma. Study results and caveats: Significantly greater TCR diversity emerged by C4D1 in CD4+ cells but not CD8+ cells.

Time point: cycle 4 day 1 (C4D1), after five to seven weeks of nivolumab. Every patient experienced relapse after autologous stem cell transplantation, and brentuximab vedotin exposure varied. Magnetic negative selection was used to purify CD4+ T cells from thawed PBMCs. The junction had 3 bases not matched to a gene; V was cut back by 5 bases and J by 4 bases. Germline CDR1 is SEHNR and CDR2 is FQNEAQ (reference sequence). The CDR3 loop spans 13 amino acids. A word on this clone: Its antigen is not known.

Libraries were prepared by immunoSEQ multiplex PCR; TCRdb keeps only in-frame clonotypes and omits some of them. The sample consists of around 18,000 clones, around 70% of them appearing once. This sequence joins TRBV7-9 and TRBJ2-5, with 8 bases matching TRBD2. This receptor was obtained from a human donor with classical Hodgkin lymphoma. Sample: CD4+ T cells from blood, taken before the fourth cycle of nivolumab. Here the CDR3 reads CASSPAGGETQYF. CDR3 coding DNA: TGTGCCAGCAGCCCCGCGGGGGGAGAGACCCAGTACTTC.